This T cell receptor beta chain was identified during a study of neurological immune-mediated disorders. TCRdb used MiXCR to reprocess the 5' RACE reads, holding one entry per CDR3 protein. The table includes fewer than 20,000 distinct CDR3 sequences, 14% detected once. There are many counts of this clonotype. With 5 bases removed from V and 2 bases from J, the gap between germline ends came to 9 bases. This CDR3 is 13 amino acids long. Germline-derived CDR1 and CDR2 are MNHEY and SVGAGI. The clonotype comes from a woman aged 55 to 70 with HTLV-1-associated myelopathy (HAM/TSP). This chain connects TRBV6-5 to TRBJ1-2; possible D gene TRBD1, 6 bases. Input material: CD4+ T cells from blood. The CDR3 spells CASSLDRNYGYTF. In DNA form, the CDR3 reads TGTGCCAGCAGTCTTGACAGGAACTATGGCTACACCTTC.